The clone carrying this T cell receptor (beta chain) was detected only a few times. Its target is not known. The data were obtained in a study of molecular identifiers for immune sequencing clone quantification. Study-wide background: In replicates, RNA from approximately 20,000 or 100,000 naive CD8 cells was divided five ways and four parts were sequenced.

Germline values: CDR1 LNHDA, CDR2 SQIVND (reference sequence). The CDR3 is made up of 16 amino acids. The trim removed 6 bases at V and 4 bases at J, leaving 9 bases unmatched. Notes on the study in general: For effector cells, clones above 20 RNA copies held over 98% of molecules; for naive cells, under 1%.

Previously described methods and listed TCR primers produced bulk TCR libraries. Each CDR3 protein gets one entry after TCRdb re-called the PCR reads with MiXCR. The sample includes a few hundred thousand distinct CDR3 sequences, about 20% of them seen just once. For naive CD8 T cells, sorting used the CD8+CD4-CCR7+CD45RA+ phenotype. V usage is TRBV19 and J usage is TRBJ1-4; 9 bases match TRBD1. Sample: naive CD8+ T cells from blood, with Jurkat cell RNA spiked in. Subset here: FACS-sorted CD8+CD4-CCR7+CD45RA+ naive T cells. The receptor was derived from a human donor in good health. Some libraries in this study had Jurkat cell RNA spiked in. The CDR3 coding sequence is TGTGCCAGTAGGACCGGGACAGGGTTCTATAATGAAAAACTGTTTTTT. It is translated as CASRTGTGFYNEKLFF.